Sequencing of this T cell receptor beta chain was carried out in a study of T cell responses to AZD1222 COVID-19 vaccine. Study observations and caveats: Females made up more of the donors, who were largely white British, and clonal diversity may have come out too low. Mapped onto spike, vaccine-associated CD4 TCRs spanned it and were dominant at 160-218 and 743-854. Of spike-specific TCRs, nearly half reportedly target regions left unmutated in variants. It was only after the peak T cell response that any repertoires were sampled.

The CDR3 totals 14 residues. The germline V gene encodes CDR1 SGHAT and CDR2 FQDESV (reference sequence). V was shortened by 1 base and J by 0 bases, with 7 bases between the two germline ends. Only in-frame clones appear in the TCRdb table, and some are missing; sequencing was by immunoSEQ multiplex PCR. The sample records about 120,000 clones, over 80% being singletons. About this clone itself: What it recognizes is unknown.

This receptor was obtained from an adult who received the AZD1222 COVID-19 vaccine. The source material was peripheral blood, sampled 28 days after the second AZD1222 dose. The V and J genes are TRBV11-1 and TRBJ2-7; no clear D gene. The CDR3 nucleotides are TGTGCCAGCAGCTTAGGCGGCGGCTCCTACGAGCAGTACTTC. Encoded protein: CASSLGGGSYEQYF.